This is a list of T cell receptor beta chains from one sample in a study of regulatory T cells in long-lasting Graves disease. TCRdb passed the multiplex PCR reads through MiXCR, listing each CDR3 protein once. The sample lists around 500,000 distinct CDR3 sequences, about 20% seen once, with about 8.3% in the top ten. The specimen was peripheral blood mononuclear cells (PBMCs), collected when the disease was refractory, from a patient treated with antithyroid drugs. The receptors were sampled from a female donor with Graves disease. Each CDR3 is given with its conserved first and last residue. The D gene is left open where the match is weak.

>TRBJ2-2|NA|TRBV7-3
CASSPGPLGDTGELFF
>TRBJ1-5|NA|TRBV20-1
CSAPEGGYLGAQHF
>TRBJ2-3|NA|TRBV5-1
CASSLAVGQAPDTQYF
>TRBJ2-7|TRBD1|TRBV27
CASTPGQGANEQYF
>TRBJ1-1|TRBD1|TRBV27
CASSRGAGEAFF
>TRBJ2-5|NA|TRBV28
CASSLIRQSTKTQYF
>TRBJ2-5|TRBD1|TRBV7-9
CASSKITGAETQYF
>TRBJ1-3|NA|TRBV7-2
CASSLADVHSGNTIYF
>TRBJ1-1|NA|TRBV29-1
CSVIQGRGEAFF
>TRBJ1-1|NA|TRBV2
CASSDWANAEAFF
>TRBJ2-5|TRBD2|TRBV3-1
CASSQDPSGSKETQYF
>TRBJ2-7|NA|TRBV11-2
CASSFSGTTYEQYF
>TRBJ1-2|NA|TRBV9
CASSGGMGGYTF
>TRBJ2-7|TRBD2|TRBV7-2
CASSLGLAGGPSYEQYF
>TRBJ2-2|TRBD2|TRBV13
CASSLEASGRQNTEELFF
>TRBJ2-7|NA|TRBV5-1
CASSPDGSFYEQYF